This T cell receptor beta chain was captured in a study of cytomegalovirus exposure and HLA in healthy donors. Overall study results and limits: Researchers had no immune exposure information except CMV serostatus available. It is likely that the observed cluster of highly shared sequence variants was a sequencing artifact. Specific recognition of CMV antigens was confirmed in vitro for a few chains (all CMV-associated). The listing of roughly 160 TCR beta chains classed them as cytomegalovirus-associated.

Note on this clone: Its antigen is as yet unknown.

V lost 6 bases, J lost 0 bases, and 15 bases lay in between. The CDR3 runs 15 residues. CDR1 and CDR2 (germline): SQVTM, ANQGSEA. The study ran its PCR with 60 Vbeta and 13 Jbeta primers. Generated by immunoSEQ multiplex PCR, the TCRdb table keeps only in-frame clones and is missing some. The data contain nearly 110,000 clones, roughly 73% of them singletons. Material: PBMCs. The sequence derives from a middle-aged man in good health and CMV-seronegative. V usage is TRBV29-1 and J usage is TRBJ1-3; tentatively, D is TRBD1 (5 bases). CDR3 DNA sequence: TGCAGCGTGGGGTTCGGGGGACTCTCTGGAAACACCATATATTTT. This codes for CSVGFGGLSGNTIYF.